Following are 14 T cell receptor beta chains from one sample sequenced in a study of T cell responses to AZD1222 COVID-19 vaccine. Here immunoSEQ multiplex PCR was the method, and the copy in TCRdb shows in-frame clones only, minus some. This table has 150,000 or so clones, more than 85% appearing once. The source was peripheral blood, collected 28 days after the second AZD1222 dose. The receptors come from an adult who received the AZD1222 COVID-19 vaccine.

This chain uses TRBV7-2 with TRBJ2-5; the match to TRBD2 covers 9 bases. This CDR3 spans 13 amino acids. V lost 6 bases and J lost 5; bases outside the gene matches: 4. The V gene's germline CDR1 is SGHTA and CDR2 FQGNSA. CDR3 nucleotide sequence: TGTGCCAGCAGACCTAGCGGGGCGGAGACCCAGTACTTC. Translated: CASRPSGAETQYF.

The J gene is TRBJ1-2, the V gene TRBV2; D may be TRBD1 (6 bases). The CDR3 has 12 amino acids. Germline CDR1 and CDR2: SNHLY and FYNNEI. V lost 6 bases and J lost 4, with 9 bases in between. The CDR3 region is CASREGGYGYTF. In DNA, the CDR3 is TGTGCCAGCAGGGAGGGGGGCTATGGCTACACCTTC.

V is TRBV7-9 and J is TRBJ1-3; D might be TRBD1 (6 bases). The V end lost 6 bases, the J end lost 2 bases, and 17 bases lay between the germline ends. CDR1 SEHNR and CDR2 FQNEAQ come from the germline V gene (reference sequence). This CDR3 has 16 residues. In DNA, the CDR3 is TGTGCCAGCAGTACCTGGGCGGGGGCGGCTGGAAACACCATATATTTT. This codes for CASSTWAGAAGNTIYF.

Here the CDR3 reads CASSSTGGGSPLHF. CDR3 nucleotides: TGTGCCAGCAGTTCTACAGGGGGAGGGTCACCCCTCCACTTT. The chain links TRBV6-5 to TRBJ1-6, with 8 nucleotides matching TRBD1. Germline CDR1 reads MNHEY; CDR2 reads SVGAGI. The CDR3 consists of 14 residues. The V segment lost 4 bases and the J segment 10 bases; nucleotides outside the gene matches: 6.

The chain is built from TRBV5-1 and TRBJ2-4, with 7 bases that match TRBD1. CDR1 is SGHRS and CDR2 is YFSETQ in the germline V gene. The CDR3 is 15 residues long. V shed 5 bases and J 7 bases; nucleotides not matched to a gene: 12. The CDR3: CASSPEAGGINIQYF. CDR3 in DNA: TGCGCCAGCAGTCCGGAGGCAGGGGGTATCAACATTCAGTACTTC.

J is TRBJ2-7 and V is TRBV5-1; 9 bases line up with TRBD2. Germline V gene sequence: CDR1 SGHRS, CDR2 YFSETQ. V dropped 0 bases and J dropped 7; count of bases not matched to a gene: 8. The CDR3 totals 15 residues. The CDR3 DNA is TGCGCCAGCAGCTTGGGACTAGCGGTTACTTGGGAGCAGTACTTC. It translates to CASSLGLAVTWEQYF.

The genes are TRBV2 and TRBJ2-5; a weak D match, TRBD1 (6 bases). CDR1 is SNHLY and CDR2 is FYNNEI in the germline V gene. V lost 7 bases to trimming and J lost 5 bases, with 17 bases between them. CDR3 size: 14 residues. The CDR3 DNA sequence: TGTGCCAGCATCGGGGACATAGCTTGGGAGACCCAGTACTTC. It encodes CASIGDIAWETQYF.

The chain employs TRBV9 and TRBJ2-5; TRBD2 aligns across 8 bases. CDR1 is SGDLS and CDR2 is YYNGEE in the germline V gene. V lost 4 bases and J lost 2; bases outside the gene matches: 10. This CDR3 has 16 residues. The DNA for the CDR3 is TGTGCCAGCAGCCTCGCTAGCGGGCTAGAGCAAGAGACCCAGTACTTC. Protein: CASSLASGLEQETQYF.

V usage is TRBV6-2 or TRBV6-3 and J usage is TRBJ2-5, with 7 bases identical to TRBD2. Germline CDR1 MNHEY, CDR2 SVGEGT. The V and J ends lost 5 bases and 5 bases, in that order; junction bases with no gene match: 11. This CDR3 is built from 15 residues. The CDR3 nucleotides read TGTGCCAGCAGTCGGCTAGGACTCGGGGGGGAGACCCAGTACTTC. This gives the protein CASSRLGLGGETQYF.

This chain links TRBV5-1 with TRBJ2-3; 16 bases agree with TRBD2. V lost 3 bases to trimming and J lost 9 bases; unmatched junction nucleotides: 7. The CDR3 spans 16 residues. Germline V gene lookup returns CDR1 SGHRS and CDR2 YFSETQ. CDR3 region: CASSSSGTSGRETQYF. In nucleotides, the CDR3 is TGCGCCAGCAGCTCCTCCGGGACTAGCGGGAGGGAAACGCAGTATTTT.

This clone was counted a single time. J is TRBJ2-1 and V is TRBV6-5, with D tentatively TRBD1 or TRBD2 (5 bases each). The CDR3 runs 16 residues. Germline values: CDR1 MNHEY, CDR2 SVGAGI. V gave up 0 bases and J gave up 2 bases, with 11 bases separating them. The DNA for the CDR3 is TGTGCCAGCAGTTACTCGGTGGGGACCACCTACAATGAGCAGTTCTTC. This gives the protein CASSYSVGTTYNEQFF.

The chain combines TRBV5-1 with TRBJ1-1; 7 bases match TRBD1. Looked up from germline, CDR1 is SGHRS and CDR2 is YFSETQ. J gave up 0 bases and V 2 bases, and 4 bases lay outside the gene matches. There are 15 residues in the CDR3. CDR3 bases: TGCGCCAGCAGCTTACAGGGGACGCTGAACACTGAAGCTTTCTTT. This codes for CASSLQGTLNTEAFF.

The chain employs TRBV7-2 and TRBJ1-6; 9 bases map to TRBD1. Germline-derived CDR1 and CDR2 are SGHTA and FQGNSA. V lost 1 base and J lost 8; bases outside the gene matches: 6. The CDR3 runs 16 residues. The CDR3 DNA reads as TGTGCCAGCAGCTTAGTCCCGGACAGGGGACATTCACCCCTCCACTTT. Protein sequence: CASSLVPDRGHSPLHF.

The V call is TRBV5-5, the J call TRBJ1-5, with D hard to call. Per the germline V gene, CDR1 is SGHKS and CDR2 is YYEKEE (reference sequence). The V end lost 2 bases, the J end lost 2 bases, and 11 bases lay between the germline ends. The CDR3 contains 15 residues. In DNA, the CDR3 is TGTGCCAGCAGCTTAAGTCTCCAGCGCAATCAGCCCCAGCATTTT. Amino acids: CASSLSLQRNQPQHF.